One and the same sample provided the 28 T cell receptor beta chains below, sequenced in a study of cytomegalovirus exposure and HLA in healthy donors. The PCR contained 60 Vbeta and 13 Jbeta primers. Sequencing used immunoSEQ multiplex PCR; TCRdb keeps in-frame clones, though not all of them. Among some 80,000 clones listed, roughly 74% were seen once. The sample taken for sequencing was PBMCs. The receptors were gathered from a man aged 40-50 years in good health and CMV-seronegative.

This clone was counted a few times. This chain uses TRBV29-1 with TRBJ1-3, with D possibly TRBD1 on 6 matching bases. The CDR3 is 15 amino acids. Germline CDR1 is SQVTM and CDR2 is ANQGSEA. V was cut by 3 bases and J by 0 bases, with 12 bases left in between. Here the CDR3 reads CSVETTGSSGNTIYF. CDR3 nucleotides: TGCAGCGTTGAGACGACAGGCAGCTCTGGAAACACCATATATTTT. The whole variable domain, filled in from reference TRBV29-1 and TRBJ1-3, reads SAVISQKPSRDICQRGTSLTIQCQVDSQVTMMFWYRQQPGQSLTLIATANQGSEATYESGFVIDKFPISRPNLTFSTLTVSNMSPEDSSIYLCSVETTGSSGNTIYFGEGSWLTVV.

J is TRBJ1-6 and V is TRBV11-2; no firm D call. In germline, CDR1 is SGHAT, CDR2 FQNNGV. Trimming took 0 bases from V and 10 from J, leaving 10 bases between them. The CDR3 consists of 14 residues. CDR3 residues: CASSLDTGTSPLHF. CDR3 nucleotide sequence: TGTGCCAGCAGCTTAGACACTGGTACGTCACCCCTCCACTTT. Drawing the rest from reference TRBV11-2 and TRBJ1-6, the complete variable domain is EAGVAQSPRYKIIEKRQSVAFWCNPISGHATLYWYQQILGQGPKLLIQFQNNGVVDDSQLPKDRFSAERLKGVDSTLKIQPAKLEDSAVYLCASSLDTGTSPLHFGNGTRLTVT.

The V and J genes are TRBV27 and TRBJ1-5; D may be TRBD1 (6 bases). The CDR3 contains 15 residues. Trimming cost V 6 bases and J 0 bases, with 12 bases left between them. Germline V gives CDR1 MNHEY, CDR2 SMNVEV (reference sequence). As DNA, the CDR3 is TGTGCCAGCAGACGGACAGTTAATAGCAATCAGCCCCAGCATTTT. Translation gives CASRRTVNSNQPQHF.

The rearrangement uses TRBV5-1 and TRBJ1-1; no firm D call. CDR1 is SGHRS and CDR2 is YFSETQ in the germline V gene. This CDR3 contains 15 residues. Trimming removed 0 bases at V and 0 bases at J, with 9 bases between. The CDR3 DNA follows: TGCGCCAGCAGCTTGGTTTCTACCTTGAACACTGAAGCTTTCTTT. Translation gives CASSLVSTLNTEAFF.

The chain recombines TRBV5-1 with TRBJ2-5, with D unresolved. With 0 bases removed from V and 0 bases from J, the gap between germline ends came to 15 bases. The CDR3 has 17 residues. The germline V gene encodes CDR1 SGHRS and CDR2 YFSETQ. CDR3 residues: CASSLARVGLYQETQYF. CDR3 bases: TGCGCCAGCAGCTTGGCTCGGGTAGGCCTTTACCAAGAGACCCAGTACTTC.

This chain joins TRBV5-1 and TRBJ1-3; D possibly corresponds to TRBD1 (6 bases). This CDR3 is 14 amino acids long. V gave up 6 bases and J gave up 2 bases, with 12 bases separating them. Looked up from germline, CDR1 is SGHRS and CDR2 is YFSETQ. CDR3 coding DNA: TGCGCCAGCACCACAGGGAACGCTGGAAACACCATATATTTT. Translating gives CASTTGNAGNTIYF.

The chain recombines TRBV7-9 with TRBJ2-1; TRBD2 might be the D (7 bases). V shed 4 bases and J shed 3 bases, with 19 bases lying between them. CDR1 is SEHNR, CDR2 FQNEAQ, per germline (reference sequence). The length of the CDR3 is 17 residues. The CDR3 is CASSSLGGALSYNEQFF. In DNA, the CDR3 is TGTGCCAGCAGCTCTCTAGGGGGGGCGCTGAGCTACAATGAGCAGTTCTTC.

The chain couples TRBV9 to TRBJ2-5; possible D gene TRBD1, 5 bases. The DNA end favors TRBJ2-7, so the J call may be wrong. The CDR3 runs 13 residues. Germline lookup yields CDR1 SGDLS and CDR2 YYNGEE. The CDR3 DNA reads TGTGCCAGCAGCGTAGATCAGGGCTACGAGCAGTACTTC. Protein product: CASSVDQGYEQYF.

V and J are TRBV2 and TRBJ1-5; possible D gene TRBD1, 5 bases. The CDR3 covers 15 residues. V was cut by 4 bases and J by 0 bases, with 10 bases left in between. In germline, CDR1 is SNHLY, CDR2 FYNNEI. This chain's CDR3 is CASSGRQYSNQPQHF. CDR3 nucleotide sequence: TGTGCCAGCAGTGGTAGACAGTATAGCAATCAGCCCCAGCATTTT.

A note on this clone: One end of the junction varies from germline; a read error may be responsible. The CDR3 sequence: CAGRLGSGNTIYF. The CDR3 coding sequence is TGTGCCGGGAGGTTGGGCAGTGGAAACACCATATATTTT. This rearrangement joins TRBV30 to TRBJ1-3, with D unclear. Germline V gene sequence: CDR1 GTSNPN, CDR2 SVGIG (reference sequence). CDR3 length equals 13 residues.

A few counts support this clone. CDR3 loop: CASSSGGTTSTDTQYF. The CDR3 region has the DNA TGTGCCAGCAGCTCGGGGGGGACGACTAGCACAGATACGCAGTATTTT. The rearrangement joins TRBV7-6 to TRBJ2-3; 8 bases map to TRBD2. V trimming: 4 bases; J trimming: 0 bases; junction bases outside the gene matches: 6. Germline assignment: CDR1 SGHVS and CDR2 FNYEAQ. The CDR3 contains 16 residues.

The rearrangement links TRBV18 to TRBJ1-5; maybe TRBD1 (6 bases). The CDR3 runs to 16 residues. V gave up 6 bases and J gave up 0 bases, with 15 bases separating them. Per germline, CDR1 KGHSH and CDR2 LQKENI. CDR3 region: CASSHRDNYSNQPQHF. The CDR3 nucleotides read TGTGCCAGCTCCCACCGGGACAATTATAGCAATCAGCCCCAGCATTTT. The variable domain in full, with the rest retrieved from reference TRBV18 and TRBJ1-5, is NAGVMQNPRHLVRRRGQEARLRCSPMKGHSHVYWYRQLPEEGLKFMVYLQKENIIDESGMPKERFSAEFPKEGPSILRIQQVVRGDSAAYFCASSHRDNYSNQPQHFGDGTRLSIL.

The J gene is TRBJ2-3, the V gene TRBV11-3, with TRBD2 identical over 8 bases. CDR3 size: 17 residues. V lost 2 bases, J lost 3 bases, and 10 bases stayed unmatched. CDR1 is SGHNT and CDR2 is YENEEA in the germline V gene. The CDR3 region has the DNA TGTGCCAGCAGCTTATGGAATAGCGGGGATAAGACAGATACGCAGTATTTT. Residues: CASSLWNSGDKTDTQYF.

The chain is built from TRBV9 and TRBJ2-5, with D perhaps matching TRBD1 (5 bases). Trimming cost V 4 bases and J 1 base, with 11 bases left between them. The V gene's germline CDR1 is SGDLS and CDR2 YYNGEE. The CDR3 has 14 amino acids. CDR3: CASSPQGLQETQYF. The CDR3 coding sequence is TGTGCCAGCAGCCCCCAGGGCCTCCAAGAGACCCAGTACTTC.

The gene calls are TRBV6-5 and TRBJ2-7; D may be TRBD2 (6 bases). The ends were cut back, 0 bases at V and 0 bases at J, with 9 bases in the middle. The germline gives CDR1 MNHEY, CDR2 SVGAGI. The CDR3 is made up of 15 amino acids. The CDR3 bases are TGTGCCAGCAGTTACTCCGGGGGATACTCCTACGAGCAGTACTTC. Encoded protein: CASSYSGGYSYEQYF.

The chain has TRBV6-1 and TRBJ1-5; D uncertain. The CDR3 spans 12 residues. The V end was cut by 3 bases, the J end by 4 bases, with 4 bases between. Germline V lookup: CDR1 MNHNS, CDR2 SASEGT. CDR3 bases: TGTGCCAGCAGTGATACTAATCAGCCCCAGCATTTT. Translating it yields CASSDTNQPQHF.

This clone appeared once. The chain couples TRBV6-6 to TRBJ2-7; the D gene is possibly TRBD2 (6 bases). Trimming pared 4 bases from V and 0 bases from J, leaving 13 bases between. CDR3 length equals 15 residues. Per germline, CDR1 MNHNY and CDR2 SVGAGI (reference sequence). Written as DNA, the CDR3 is TGTGCCAGCAGTTGGGACTCCCCCGGCTCCTACGAGCAGTACTTC. Protein sequence: CASSWDSPGSYEQYF.

This clone was counted between two and nine times. This chain links TRBV25-1 with TRBJ1-1, with D uncertain. The CDR3 covers 13 residues. Per the germline V gene, CDR1 is MGHDK and CDR2 is SYGVNS. V lost 5 bases to trimming and J lost 5 bases, with 12 bases between them. The CDR3 here is CASSSGVRTEAFF. The CDR3 DNA reads TGTGCCAGCAGTTCCGGGGTGAGGACTGAAGCTTTCTTT.

As concerns this clone: A read error may produce the germline difference seen at one junction end. V is TRBV28 and J is TRBJ2-7; 9 bases are shared with TRBD1. Germline CDR1 is MDHEN and CDR2 is SYDVKM. The CDR3 is made up of 15 amino acids. The CDR3 reads CASSPSGQGRHEQHF. Written as DNA, the CDR3 is TGTGCCAGCAGTCCCTCCGGACAGGGGCGCCACGAGCAGCACTTC.

This clone was counted only a few times. The J gene is TRBJ1-5, the V gene TRBV4-1; possibly TRBD1 for D (5 bases). This CDR3 comprises 14 residues. CDR1 MGHRA and CDR2 YSYEKL come from the germline V gene. The V gene lost 2 bases and the J gene lost 7 bases, with 12 bases spanning the gap. The CDR3 loop is CASSQNQGEQPQHF. The CDR3 DNA is TGCGCCAGCAGCCAAAATCAGGGTGAACAGCCCCAGCATTTT.

This chain links TRBV28 with TRBJ2-5; 8 nucleotides align to TRBD1. Germline V gene lookup returns CDR1 MDHEN and CDR2 SYDVKM. CDR3 length equals 15 residues. Trimming at V came to 6 bases and at J to 4 bases, leaving 10 bases not matched to a gene. The CDR3 is CASSFTPGTGETQYF. The CDR3 DNA is TGTGCCAGCAGCTTCACACCCGGGACAGGAGAGACCCAGTACTTC.

This clone appeared a single time. The chain links TRBV5-1 to TRBJ1-4; 11 nucleotides align to TRBD1. The V segment lost 4 bases and the J segment 0 bases; nucleotides outside the gene matches: 11. The CDR3 has 19 amino acids. The V gene's germline CDR1 is SGHRS and CDR2 YFSETQ. CDR3 protein: CASSKYAGTGGATNEKLFF. The CDR3 DNA sequence: TGCGCCAGCAGCAAATACGCCGGGACAGGGGGTGCAACTAATGAAAAACTGTTTTTT.

The chain is built from TRBV29-1 and TRBJ1-6; unclear D gene. V was shortened by 5 bases and J by 5 bases, with 10 bases between the two germline ends. Germline CDR1 is SQVTM and CDR2 is ANQGSEA. CDR3 length: 13 residues. The CDR3 protein is CSVQVQNNSPLHF. Here the CDR3 DNA reads TGCAGCGTTCAAGTCCAGAATAATTCACCCCTCCACTTT.

A few counts support this clone. The sample has other DNA sequences that encode this CDR3 too. The rearrangement links TRBV30 to TRBJ1-3; the D is unclear. The germline V and J ends were trimmed by 0 bases and 3 bases, with 3 bases remaining between them. Germline V gene lookup returns CDR1 GTSNPN and CDR2 SVGIG (reference sequence). CDR3 length: 12 amino acids. CDR3 loop: CAWSVLGNTIYF. The CDR3 nucleotides are TGTGCCTGGAGTGTACTTGGAAACACCATATATTTT.

The V and J genes are TRBV28 and TRBJ1-2, with D unclear. The V end was cut by 2 bases, the J end by 7 bases, with 8 bases between. The germline CDR1 and CDR2 sequences are MDHEN and SYDVKM. The CDR3 covers 12 residues. The CDR3 here is CASSLAGGGYTF. The CDR3, as DNA: TGTGCCAGCAGTTTAGCGGGAGGTGGCTACACCTTC.

This chain connects TRBV2 to TRBJ2-7; D perhaps matches TRBD2 (6 bases). Trimming pared 6 bases from V and 3 bases from J, leaving 9 bases between. The CDR3 has 12 amino acids. Germline V gives CDR1 SNHLY, CDR2 FYNNEI. The CDR3 loop reads CASRRDGYEQYF. The CDR3 bases are TGTGCCAGCAGGCGGGACGGCTACGAGCAGTACTTC.

The chain employs TRBV5-1 and TRBJ2-7; no reliable D call. The CDR3 is 12 amino acids. The V gene lost 1 base and the J gene lost 3 bases, with 5 bases spanning the gap. Germline V gene data show CDR1 as SGHRS and CDR2 as YFSETQ. This CDR3 reads CASSLPGYEQYF. DNA of the CDR3: TGCGCCAGCAGCTTGCCCGGCTACGAGCAGTACTTC.

The sample holds a few counts of this clone. Here the CDR3 reads CASLGGYNSPLHF. CDR3 in DNA: TGTGCCAGTCTAGGCGGTTATAATTCACCCCTCCACTTT. This chain uses TRBV2 with TRBJ1-6; no firm D call. V was pared by 9 bases and J by 4 bases, with 10 bases between. The CDR3 loop spans 13 amino acids. The germline V gene encodes CDR1 SNHLY and CDR2 FYNNEI.